This paragraph covers one T cell receptor (beta chain) sequence. In Seattle, patients joined the study during active infection and were tracked longitudinally. This entry belongs to a study of blood T cell repertoires in COVID-19. The J segment lost 4 bases and the V segment lost 6 bases, leaving 7 bases of the junction unmatched. Germline-derived CDR1 and CDR2 are KGHDR and SFDVKD. The CDR3 is made up of 14 amino acids. How the authors handled the data: Amplification with reference gene primers provided the estimates of nucleated cell counts. Sequencing used immunoSEQ multiplex PCR; TCRdb keeps in-frame clones, though not all of them. That table gives V, J and clone size, and the DNA gave D and trimming. The sample comprises about 370,000 clones, roughly nine tenths of which are singletons, and 2.5% to 3.5% rests with the top ten.

The rearrangement joins TRBV24-1 to TRBJ1-2; 7 bases fit TRBD1. The sequenced material came from peripheral blood. The sequence derives from a woman younger than 45 with COVID-19, enrolled during active disease. The CDR3 loop reads CATSSSGGFYGYTF. For the CDR3, the DNA is TGTGCCACCAGTTCCTCAGGGGGTTTCTATGGCTACACCTTC.